These 12 T cell receptor beta chains were all obtained from the same sample, sequenced in a study of cytomegalovirus exposure and HLA in healthy donors listed by TCRdb under 2017. The library came from the immunoSEQ multiplex PCR assay. For the multiplex PCR, a mixture combining 60 forward primers for TCR Vbeta segments and 13 reverse primers for TCR Jbeta segments was used. Not all clones reach the TCRdb copy of this immuneACCESS table, which keeps in-frame sequences only. Checked studies attribute under half of the gap to unresolved V genes and leave the rest unexplained. A total of about 300,000 clones appear in this sample, 86% of them only once. 3.5% to 4% of the sample goes to the ten largest clones. Sequenced input: PBMCs. The receptor set was obtained from a man aged 35-49 years in good health and CMV-seropositive.

The V and J genes are TRBV14 and TRBJ2-7; D not resolved. The germline CDR1 and CDR2 sequences are SGHDN and FVKESK. The CDR3 spans 11 residues. The V gene lost 4 bases and the J gene lost 5 bases, with 6 bases spanning the gap. CDR3 sequence reads: CASSLRNEQYF. CDR3 sequence (DNA): TGTGCCAGCAGCCTGAGGAACGAGCAGTACTTC.

The chain combines TRBV19 with TRBJ1-5, with a weak D call TRBD1 (6 bases). V shed 0 bases and J shed 7 bases, with 16 bases lying between them. The CDR3 length is 16 residues. Germline-derived CDR1 and CDR2 are LNHDA and SQIVND (reference sequence). The CDR3 nucleotides are TGTGCCAGTAGTATAGATCCGAGGGGGGGCAGGCAGCCCCAGCATTTT. This sequence encodes CASSIDPRGGRQPQHF.

The chain is built from TRBV7-9 and TRBJ2-7; 7 bases are shared with TRBD2. The V segment lost 3 bases and the J segment 5 bases; nucleotides outside the gene matches: 4. Germline-derived CDR1 and CDR2 are SEHNR and FQNEAQ (reference sequence). CDR3 length: 13 residues. CDR3 loop: CASSFAGVNEQYF. CDR3 in DNA: TGTGCCAGCAGCTTTGCGGGAGTGAACGAGCAGTACTTC.

This chain joins TRBV25-1 and TRBJ1-1; D is possibly TRBD1 (5 bases). V was clipped by 4 bases and J by 4 bases, with 10 bases between them. The CDR3 length is 13 residues. The V gene's germline CDR1 is MGHDK and CDR2 SYGVNS. Here the CDR3 DNA reads TGTGCCAGCAGTGTCCTGGGGGGCACTGAAGCTTTCTTT. It yields the protein CASSVLGGTEAFF.

This chain connects TRBV9 to TRBJ2-3, with D perhaps TRBD1 (7 bases). The V gene's germline CDR1 is SGDLS and CDR2 YYNGEE. CDR3 length: 15 residues. V lost 0 bases and J lost 5, with 13 bases in between. CDR3 DNA sequence: TGTGCCAGCAGCGTAGATCAGGGGGGTGGAGATACGCAGTATTTT. Translated: CASSVDQGGGDTQYF.

The chain employs TRBV28 and TRBJ2-1; D not certain. Germline V gives CDR1 MDHEN, CDR2 SYDVKM. V lost 6 bases, J lost 1 base, and 16 bases lay in between. The CDR3 contains 16 residues. CDR3: CASSPPRVGSYNEQFF. The CDR3 DNA reads as TGTGCCAGCAGCCCTCCCCGGGTAGGTTCCTACAATGAGCAGTTCTTC.

This sequence joins TRBV6-4 and TRBJ1-6, with D tentatively TRBD1 (5 bases). CDR1 and CDR2 from the germline V gene are MRHNA and SNTAGT. Trimming removed 3 bases from V and 3 bases from J, with 6 bases in between. The CDR3 consists of 14 residues. The CDR3 region is CASSEGDYNSPLHF. CDR3 DNA sequence: TGTGCCAGCAGTGAAGGGGACTATAATTCACCCCTCCACTTT.

The chain carries TRBV7-2 and TRBJ2-3, with 12 bases matching TRBD2. The germline gives CDR1 SGHTA, CDR2 FQGNSA. Germline trimming cut 4 bases from V and 0 bases from J; bases unmatched to any gene: 8. CDR3 length: 18 amino acids. As DNA, the CDR3 is TGTGCCAGCAGCTCGCTCCTAGCGGGAGGGGCGAGCACAGATACGCAGTATTTT. It yields the protein CASSSLLAGGASTDTQYF.

The V and J genes are TRBV5-4 and TRBJ2-2, with 10 nucleotides matching TRBD1. Trimming at V came to 4 bases and at J to 4 bases, leaving 7 bases not matched to a gene. The CDR3 sequence is 16 residues long. Germline loops: CDR1 SGHNT, CDR2 YYREEE (reference sequence). The chain's CDR3 is CASSNRDRGSTGELFF. As DNA, the CDR3 is TGTGCCAGCAGCAACCGGGACAGGGGTAGCACCGGGGAGCTGTTTTTT.

The V gene is TRBV9, the J gene TRBJ1-3; D possibly corresponds to TRBD1 (6 bases). The CDR3 is 14 residues long. CDR1 is SGDLS and CDR2 is YYNGEE in the germline V gene. The germline V and J ends were trimmed by 4 bases and 3 bases, with 11 bases remaining between them. Written as DNA, the CDR3 is TGTGCCAGCAGCACAGGGTCTGGTGGAAACACCATATATTTT. Residues: CASSTGSGGNTIYF.

This sequence joins TRBV9 and TRBJ2-1, with 12 bases identical to TRBD2. Germline CDR1 reads SGDLS; CDR2 reads YYNGEE. J gave up 0 bases and V 3 bases, and 7 bases lay outside the gene matches. This CDR3 region has 18 residues. The CDR3 region has the DNA TGTGCCAGCAGCGCGGGACTAGCGGGCCTTAGCTCCTACAATGAGCAGTTCTTC. It yields the protein CASSAGLAGLSSYNEQFF.

V and J are TRBV6-4 and TRBJ2-1, with D perhaps matching TRBD2 (5 bases). The germline V gene encodes CDR1 MRHNA and CDR2 SNTAGT. The CDR3 totals 12 residues. V was clipped by 10 bases and J by 4 bases, with 11 bases between them. The DNA of the CDR3 is TGTGCCACCGGGGAACCTTACAATGAGCAGTTCTTC. Translating gives CATGEPYNEQFF.